A selection of T cell receptor beta chains follows, all from one sample in a study of CD8+CD57+ T cells in acquired aplastic anemia. TCRdb redid the calling of the reads with MiXCR, one entry per CDR3 protein. This table holds approximately 200,000 distinct CDR3 sequences, roughly half found once. Sequences were obtained from sorted CD4+, CD8+, or CD8+CD57+ T cells (not recorded which) from PBMCs. These receptors were obtained from a human donor in good health, serving as a control. CDR3s include the opening cysteine and the closing phenylalanine or tryptophan. A D gene is named only where the DNA matches it firmly.

V	D	J	length	CDR3
TRBV20-1	TRBD1	TRBJ2-3	14	CSARDRGSTDTQYF
TRBV25-1	TRBD1	TRBJ2-1	13	CASREQGHNEQFF
TRBV6-6	-	TRBJ1-4	16	CASSYPFREWGEKLFF
TRBV7-9	TRBD1	TRBJ1-5	13	CASSAGQGRAQHF
TRBV7-6	-	TRBJ1-2	14	CASSLGVTTYGYTF
TRBV15	TRBD1	TRBJ1-5	16	CATSSKPGQGASFQHF
TRBV15	TRBD2	-	15	CATSTRELAGGEQFF
TRBV25-1	TRBD2	TRBJ2-5	13	CASSGGFQETQYF
TRBV6-5	TRBD2	TRBJ2-7	16	CASSYTTSGGNYEQYF
TRBV7-2	-	TRBJ2-7	15	CASSEGGGISYEQYF
TRBV10-3	-	TRBJ2-7	15	CAISETLERAYEQYF
TRBV29-1	-	TRBJ1-1	10	CSVFDGEAFF
TRBV12-3/TRBV12-4	-	TRBJ1-4	15	CASSFGGQANEKLFF
TRBV20-1	TRBD1	TRBJ2-7	11	CSGTGHYEQYF
TRBV2	TRBD1	TRBJ2-1	14	CASSPRDRYNEQFF
TRBV15	TRBD1	TRBJ1-6	15	CATSRGQGARSPLHF
TRBV10-3	TRBD2	TRBJ2-7	13	CAIRGGKGNEQYF
TRBV20-1	-	TRBJ2-4	16	CSARRVYGDAKNIQYF
TRBV7-2	-	TRBJ2-7	17	CASSRQGPSGGIMFQYF
TRBV7-7	TRBD1	TRBJ1-4	16	CASSTSPGQGLGKLFF
TRBV7-2	-	TRBJ2-3	12	CASSLGHDTQYF
TRBV11-3	-	TRBJ2-3	15	CASSFGLAEADTQYF
TRBV24-1	TRBD1	TRBJ1-2	15	CATSVGTGLTYGYTF
TRBV7-9	TRBD1	TRBJ1-6	15	CASGEGQGGYSPLHF
TRBV7-2	TRBD2	TRBJ2-7	16	CASSSNRLAGAYEQYF
TRBV15	TRBD1	TRBJ2-3	16	CATSRLGQGPEETQYF
TRBV7-2	TRBD1	TRBJ1-2	13	CASSPDRGQGYTF
TRBV20-1	-	TRBJ2-7	12	CSAREAVAEQYF
TRBV9	-	TRBJ1-2	14	CASSVSGVNYGYTF
TRBV2	-	TRBJ1-5	13	CASSVRNNQPQHF
TRBV7-2	-	TRBJ2-3	15	CASSLIGGVTDTQYF
TRBV19	-	TRBJ1-5	16	CASTEIQRLGNQPQHF
TRBV20-1	-	TRBJ1-6	13	CSASKGSNSPLHF
TRBV6-2/TRBV6-3	-	TRBJ1-1	11	CASRGYTEAFF
TRBV3-2	-	TRBJ1-6	14	CASSRRQENSPLHF
TRBV7-2	TRBD2	TRBJ2-3	15	CASSTSGGSTDTQYF
TRBV20-1	-	TRBJ1-1	13	CSARLPVNTEAFF
TRBV7-9	TRBD1	TRBJ1-5	15	CASSLVQGGNQPQHF
TRBV3-1	-	TRBJ2-7	11	CASSRYYEQYF